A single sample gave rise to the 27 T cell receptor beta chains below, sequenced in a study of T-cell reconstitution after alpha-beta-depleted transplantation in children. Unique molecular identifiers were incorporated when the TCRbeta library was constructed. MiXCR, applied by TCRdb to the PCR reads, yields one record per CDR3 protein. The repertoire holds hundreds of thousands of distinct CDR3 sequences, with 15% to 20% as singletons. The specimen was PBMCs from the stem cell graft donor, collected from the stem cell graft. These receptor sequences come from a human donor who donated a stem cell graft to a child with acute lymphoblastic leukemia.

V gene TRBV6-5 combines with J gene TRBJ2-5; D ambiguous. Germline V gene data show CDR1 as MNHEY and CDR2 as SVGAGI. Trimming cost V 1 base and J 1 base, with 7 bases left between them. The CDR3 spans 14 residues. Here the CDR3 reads CASSYFGSQETQYF. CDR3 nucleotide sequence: TGTGCCAGCAGTTACTTCGGGTCCCAAGAGACCCAGTACTTC.

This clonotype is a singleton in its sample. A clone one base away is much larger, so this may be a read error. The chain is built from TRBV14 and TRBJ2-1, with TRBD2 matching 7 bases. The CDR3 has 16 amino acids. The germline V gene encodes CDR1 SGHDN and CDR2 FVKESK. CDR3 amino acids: CASSQGTGTMYNAQFF. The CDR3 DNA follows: TGTGCCAGCAGCCAAGGCACCGGGACTATGTACAATGCGCAGTTCTTC.

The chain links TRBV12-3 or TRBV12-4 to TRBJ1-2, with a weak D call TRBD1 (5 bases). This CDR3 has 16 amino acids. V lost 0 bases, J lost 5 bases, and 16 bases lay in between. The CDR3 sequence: CASSLAGVQAKYGYTF. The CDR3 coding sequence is TGTGCCAGCAGTTTAGCAGGGGTACAGGCAAAATATGGCTACACCTTC.

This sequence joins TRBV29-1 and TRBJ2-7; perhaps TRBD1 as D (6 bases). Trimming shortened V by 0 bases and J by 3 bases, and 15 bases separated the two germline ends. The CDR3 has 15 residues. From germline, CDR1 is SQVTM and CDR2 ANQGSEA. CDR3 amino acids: CSVEDAGWGLYEQYF. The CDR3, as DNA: TGCAGCGTTGAAGATGCGGGCTGGGGGCTCTACGAGCAGTACTTC.

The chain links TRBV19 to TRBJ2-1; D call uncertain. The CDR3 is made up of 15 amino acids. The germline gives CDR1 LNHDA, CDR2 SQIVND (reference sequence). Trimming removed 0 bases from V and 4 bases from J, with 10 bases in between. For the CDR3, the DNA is TGTGCCAGTAGTATAGATATCTCACCTTACAATGAGCAGTTCTTC. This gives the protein CASSIDISPYNEQFF. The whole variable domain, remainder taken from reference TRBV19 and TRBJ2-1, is DGGITQSPKYLFRKEGQNVTLSCEQNLNHDAMYWYRQDPGQGLRLIYYSQIVNDFQKGDIAEGYSVSREKKESFPLTVTSAQKNPTAFYLCASSIDISPYNEQFFGPGTRLTVL.

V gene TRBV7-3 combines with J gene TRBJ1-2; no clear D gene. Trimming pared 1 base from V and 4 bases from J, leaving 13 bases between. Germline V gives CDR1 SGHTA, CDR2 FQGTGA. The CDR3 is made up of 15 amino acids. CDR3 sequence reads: CASSLSPSASYGYTF. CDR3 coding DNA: TGTGCCAGCAGCTTAAGCCCCTCCGCCTCCTATGGCTACACCTTC.

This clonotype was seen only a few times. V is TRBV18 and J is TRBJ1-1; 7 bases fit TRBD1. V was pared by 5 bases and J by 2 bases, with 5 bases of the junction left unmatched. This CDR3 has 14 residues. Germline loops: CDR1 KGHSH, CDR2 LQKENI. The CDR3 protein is CASSIRQGNTEAFF. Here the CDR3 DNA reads TGTGCCAGCTCAATCCGACAGGGCAACACTGAAGCTTTCTTT.

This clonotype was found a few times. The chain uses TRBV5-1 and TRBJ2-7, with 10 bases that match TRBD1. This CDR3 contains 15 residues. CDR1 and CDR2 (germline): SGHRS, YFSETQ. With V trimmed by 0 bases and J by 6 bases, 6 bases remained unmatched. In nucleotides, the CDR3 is TGCGCCAGCAGCTTGGGACAGGGGGCTACAACCGAGCAGTACTTC. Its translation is CASSLGQGATTEQYF.

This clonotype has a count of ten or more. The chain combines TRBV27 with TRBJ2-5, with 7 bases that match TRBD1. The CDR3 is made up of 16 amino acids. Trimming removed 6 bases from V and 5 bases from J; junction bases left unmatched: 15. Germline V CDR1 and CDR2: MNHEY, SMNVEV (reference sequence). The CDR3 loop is CASSSQGLSPRETQYF. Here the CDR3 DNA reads TGTGCCAGCAGCTCACAGGGGCTAAGCCCCCGGGAGACCCAGTACTTC.

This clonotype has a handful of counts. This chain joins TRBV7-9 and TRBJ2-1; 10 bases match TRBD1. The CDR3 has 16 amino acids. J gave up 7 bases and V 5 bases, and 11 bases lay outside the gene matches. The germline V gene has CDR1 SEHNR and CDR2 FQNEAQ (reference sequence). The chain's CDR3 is CASSPPGQGWSNEQFF. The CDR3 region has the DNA TGTGCCAGCAGCCCCCCGGGACAGGGGTGGAGTAATGAGCAGTTCTTC.

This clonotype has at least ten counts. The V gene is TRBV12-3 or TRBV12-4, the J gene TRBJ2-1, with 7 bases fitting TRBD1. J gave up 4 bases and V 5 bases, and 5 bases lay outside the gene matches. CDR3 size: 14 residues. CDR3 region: CASSGDRAYNEQFF. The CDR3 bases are TGTGCCAGCAGTGGGGACAGAGCTTACAATGAGCAGTTCTTC.

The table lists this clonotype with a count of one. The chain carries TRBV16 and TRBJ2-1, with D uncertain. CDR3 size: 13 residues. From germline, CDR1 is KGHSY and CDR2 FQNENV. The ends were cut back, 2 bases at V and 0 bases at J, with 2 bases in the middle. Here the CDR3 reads CASSQPSYNEQFF. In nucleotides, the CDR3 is TGTGCCAGCAGCCAACCCTCCTACAATGAGCAGTTCTTC.

CDR3 amino acids: CASSQDGMGTGELFF. Here the CDR3 DNA reads TGTGCCAGCAGCCAAGATGGGATGGGGACCGGGGAGCTGTTTTTT. The chain is built from TRBV3-1 and TRBJ2-2; D ambiguous. Between the trimmed V and J ends, which lost 0 bases and 5 bases, there was a span of 10 bases. This CDR3 has 15 residues. Germline lookup yields CDR1 LGHDT and CDR2 YNNKEL (reference sequence).

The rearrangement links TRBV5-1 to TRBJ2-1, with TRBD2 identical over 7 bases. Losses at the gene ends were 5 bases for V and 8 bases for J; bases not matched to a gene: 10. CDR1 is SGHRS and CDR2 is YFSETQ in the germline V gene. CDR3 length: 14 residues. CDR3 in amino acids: CASSRLADIDEQFF. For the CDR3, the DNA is TGCGCCAGCAGTAGGCTAGCGGATATAGATGAGCAGTTCTTC.

The CDR3 spells CASSLDVMYEQFF. The CDR3 DNA follows: TGTGCCAGCAGCTTAGACGTGATGTATGAGCAGTTCTTC. The chain has TRBV7-6 and TRBJ2-1; D is unclear. Deletions cut 1 base from V and 8 bases from J, with 9 bases between. Germline CDR1 and CDR2: SGHVS and FNYEAQ. The CDR3 spans 13 residues.

CDR3: CSLGETANTEAFF. The CDR3 bases are TGCAGCCTGGGGGAGACCGCGAACACTGAAGCTTTCTTT. The chain uses TRBV29-1 and TRBJ1-1, with D possibly being TRBD1 (5 bases). CDR1 and CDR2 (germline): SQVTM, ANQGSEA. This CDR3 has 13 residues. V shed 8 bases and J shed 1 base, with 14 bases lying between them.

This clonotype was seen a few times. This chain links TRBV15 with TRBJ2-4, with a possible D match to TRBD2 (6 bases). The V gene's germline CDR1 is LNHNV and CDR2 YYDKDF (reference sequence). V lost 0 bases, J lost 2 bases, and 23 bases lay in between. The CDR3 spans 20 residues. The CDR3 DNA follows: TGTGCCACCAGCAGAGACCTGGGGGATGGGAGGTTTTCCTCCAAAAACATTCAGTACTTC. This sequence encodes CATSRDLGDGRFSSKNIQYF.

The CDR3 protein is CASSEPGLFSGNTIYF. The CDR3 bases are TGTGCCAGCAGTGAACCAGGACTCTTTTCTGGAAACACCATATATTTT. V and J are TRBV25-1 and TRBJ1-3; D unclear. The CDR3 is 16 amino acids. In germline, CDR1 is MGHDK, CDR2 SYGVNS. The V gene lost 2 bases and the J gene lost 1 base, with 12 bases spanning the gap.

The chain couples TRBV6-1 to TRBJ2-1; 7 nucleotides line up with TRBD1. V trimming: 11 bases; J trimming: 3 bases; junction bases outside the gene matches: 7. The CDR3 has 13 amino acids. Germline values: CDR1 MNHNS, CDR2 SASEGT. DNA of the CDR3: TGTGCCCCGACAGGGCAGCTCTACAATGAGCAGTTCTTC. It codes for CAPTGQLYNEQFF.

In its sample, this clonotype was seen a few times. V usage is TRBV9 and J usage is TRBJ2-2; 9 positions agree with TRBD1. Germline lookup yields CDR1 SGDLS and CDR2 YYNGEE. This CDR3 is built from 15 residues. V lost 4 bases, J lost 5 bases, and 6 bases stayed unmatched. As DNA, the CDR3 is TGTGCCAGCAGCCTCCGGACAGGGGCGACCGGGGAGCTGTTTTTT. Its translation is CASSLRTGATGELFF.

CDR3 loop: CATRGGLAGAGELFF. As DNA, the CDR3 is TGTGCCACCAGGGGGGGACTAGCGGGAGCCGGGGAGCTGTTTTTT. The chain couples TRBV24-1 to TRBJ2-2; 14 bases map to TRBD2. Trimming at V came to 7 bases and at J to 6 bases, leaving 3 bases not matched to a gene. The germline gives CDR1 KGHDR, CDR2 SFDVKD. The CDR3 spans 15 residues.

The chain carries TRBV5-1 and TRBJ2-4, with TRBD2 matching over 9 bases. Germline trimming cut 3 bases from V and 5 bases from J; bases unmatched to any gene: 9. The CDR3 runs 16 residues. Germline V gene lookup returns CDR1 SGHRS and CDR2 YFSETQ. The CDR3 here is CASSSLAGVAENIQYF. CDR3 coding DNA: TGCGCCAGCAGCTCGTTAGCGGGAGTGGCAGAAAACATTCAGTACTTC.

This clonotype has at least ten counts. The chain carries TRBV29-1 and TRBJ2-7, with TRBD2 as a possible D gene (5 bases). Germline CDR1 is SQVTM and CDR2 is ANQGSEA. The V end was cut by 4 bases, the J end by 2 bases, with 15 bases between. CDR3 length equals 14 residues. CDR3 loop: CSVGEGSKTYEQYF. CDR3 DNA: TGCAGCGTTGGTGAGGGAAGCAAGACCTACGAGCAGTACTTC.

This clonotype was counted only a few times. CDR3: CASTLTWASWGDNEQFF. The CDR3 bases are TGTGCCAGCACTCTGACTTGGGCTAGCTGGGGCGACAATGAGCAGTTCTTC. The chain has TRBV5-5 and TRBJ2-1; D may be TRBD1 or TRBD2 (5 bases each). The germline V gene has CDR1 SGHKS and CDR2 YYEKEE (reference sequence). There are 17 residues in the CDR3. Trimming removed 6 bases at V and 5 bases at J, with 24 bases between. Based on the CDR3 plus reference TRBV5-5 and TRBJ2-1, the full variable domain is DAGVTQSPTHLIKTRGQQVTLRCSPISGHKSVSWYQQVLGQGPQFIFQYYEKEERGRGNFPDRFSARQFPNYSSELNVNALLLGDSALYLCASTLTWASWGDNEQFFGPGTRLTVL.

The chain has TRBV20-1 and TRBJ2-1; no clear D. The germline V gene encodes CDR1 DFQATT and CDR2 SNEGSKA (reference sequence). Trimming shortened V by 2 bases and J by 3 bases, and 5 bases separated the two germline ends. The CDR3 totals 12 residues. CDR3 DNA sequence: TGCAGTGCTAGATCGATCTACAATGAGCAGTTCTTC. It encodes CSARSIYNEQFF.

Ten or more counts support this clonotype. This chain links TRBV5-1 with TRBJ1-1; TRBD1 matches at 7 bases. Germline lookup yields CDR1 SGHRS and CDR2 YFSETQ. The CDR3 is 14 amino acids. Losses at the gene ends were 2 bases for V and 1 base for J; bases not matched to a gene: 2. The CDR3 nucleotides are TGCGCCAGCAGCTTACAGGGGAGGAACACTGAAGCTTTCTTT. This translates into CASSLQGRNTEAFF. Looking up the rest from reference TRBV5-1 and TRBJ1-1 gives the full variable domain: KAGVTQTPRYLIKTRGQQVTLSCSPISGHRSVSWYQQTPGQGLQFLFEYFSETQRNKGNFPGRFSGRQFSNSRSEMNVSTLELGDSALYLCASSLQGRNTEAFFGQGTRLTVV.

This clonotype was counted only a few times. The CDR3 loop is CASSNPSSVSYEQYF. The CDR3 coding sequence is TGTGCCAGCAGCAACCCCTCTAGCGTCTCCTACGAGCAGTACTTC. The chain couples TRBV27 to TRBJ2-7, with D perhaps TRBD2 (6 bases). The CDR3 extends over 15 amino acids. From germline, CDR1 is MNHEY and CDR2 SMNVEV (reference sequence). V gave up 6 bases and J gave up 0 bases, with 15 bases separating them.